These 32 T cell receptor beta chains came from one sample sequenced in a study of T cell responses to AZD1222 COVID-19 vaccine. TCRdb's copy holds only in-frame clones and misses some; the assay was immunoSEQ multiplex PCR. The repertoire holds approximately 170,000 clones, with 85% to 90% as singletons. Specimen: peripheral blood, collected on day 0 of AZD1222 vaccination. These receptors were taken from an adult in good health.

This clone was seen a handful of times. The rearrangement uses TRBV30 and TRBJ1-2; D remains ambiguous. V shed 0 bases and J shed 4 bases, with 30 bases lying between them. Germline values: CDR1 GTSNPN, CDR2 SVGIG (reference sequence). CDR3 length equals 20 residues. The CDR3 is CAWSVKGGPPTIKEGYGYTF. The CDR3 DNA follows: TGTGCCTGGAGTGTGAAGGGTGGGCCGCCTACAATCAAGGAAGGCTATGGCTACACCTTC.

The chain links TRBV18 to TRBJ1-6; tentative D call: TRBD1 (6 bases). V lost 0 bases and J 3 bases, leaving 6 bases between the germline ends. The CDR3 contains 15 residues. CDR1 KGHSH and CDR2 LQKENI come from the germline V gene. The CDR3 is CASSPPTGYNSPLHF. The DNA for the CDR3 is TGTGCCAGCTCACCACCGACAGGCTATAATTCACCCCTCCACTTT.

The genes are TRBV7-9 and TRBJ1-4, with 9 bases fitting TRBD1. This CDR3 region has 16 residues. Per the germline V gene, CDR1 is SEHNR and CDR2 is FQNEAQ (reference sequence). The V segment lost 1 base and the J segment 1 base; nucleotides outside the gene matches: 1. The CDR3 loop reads CASSLGQGETNEKLFF. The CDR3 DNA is TGTGCCAGCAGCTTAGGACAGGGGGAAACTAATGAAAAACTGTTTTTT.

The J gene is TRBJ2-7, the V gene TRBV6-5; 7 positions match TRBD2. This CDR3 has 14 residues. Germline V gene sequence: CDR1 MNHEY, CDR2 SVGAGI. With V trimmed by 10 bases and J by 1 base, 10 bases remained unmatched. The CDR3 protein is CATLKGLQSYEQYF. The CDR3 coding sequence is TGTGCCACCCTGAAGGGACTACAGTCCTACGAGCAGTACTTC.

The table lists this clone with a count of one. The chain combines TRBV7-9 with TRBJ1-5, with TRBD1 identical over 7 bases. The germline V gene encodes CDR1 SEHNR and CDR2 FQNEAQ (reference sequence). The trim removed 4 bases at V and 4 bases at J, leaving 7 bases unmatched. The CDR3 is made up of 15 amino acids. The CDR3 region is CASSSTGPGNQPQHF. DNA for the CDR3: TGTGCCAGCAGCTCGACAGGGCCAGGGAATCAGCCCCAGCATTTT.

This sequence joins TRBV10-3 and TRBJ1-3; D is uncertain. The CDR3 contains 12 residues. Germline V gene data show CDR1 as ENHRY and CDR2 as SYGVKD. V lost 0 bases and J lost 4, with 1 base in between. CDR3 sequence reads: CAISESGNTIYF. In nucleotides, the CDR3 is TGTGCCATCAGTGAGTCGGGAAACACCATATATTTT.

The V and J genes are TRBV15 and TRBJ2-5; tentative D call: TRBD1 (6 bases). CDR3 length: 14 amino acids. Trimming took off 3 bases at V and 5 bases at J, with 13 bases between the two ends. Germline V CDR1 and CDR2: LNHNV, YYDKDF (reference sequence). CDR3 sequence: CATSRYRAAETQYF. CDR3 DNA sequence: TGTGCCACCAGCAGGTACAGGGCGGCGGAGACCCAGTACTTC.

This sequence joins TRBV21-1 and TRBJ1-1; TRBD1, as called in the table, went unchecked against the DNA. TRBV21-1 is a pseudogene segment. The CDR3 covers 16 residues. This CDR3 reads CASSSIPGQGATEAFF. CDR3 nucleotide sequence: TGTGCCAGCAGCTCTATCCCGGGACAGGGGGCCACTGAAGCTTTCTTT.

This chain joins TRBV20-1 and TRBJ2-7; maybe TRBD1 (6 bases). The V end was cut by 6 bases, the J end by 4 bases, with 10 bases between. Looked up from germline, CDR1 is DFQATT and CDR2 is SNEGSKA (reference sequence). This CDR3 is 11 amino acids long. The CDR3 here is CSAKTGYEQYF. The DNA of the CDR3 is TGCAGTGCAAAAACAGGGTACGAGCAGTACTTC.

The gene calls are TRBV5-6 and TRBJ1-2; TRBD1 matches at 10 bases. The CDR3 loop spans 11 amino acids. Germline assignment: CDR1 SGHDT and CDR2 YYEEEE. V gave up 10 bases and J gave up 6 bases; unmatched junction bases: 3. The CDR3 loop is CASTGGHGYTF. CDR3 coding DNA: TGTGCCTCGACAGGGGGCCATGGCTACACCTTC.

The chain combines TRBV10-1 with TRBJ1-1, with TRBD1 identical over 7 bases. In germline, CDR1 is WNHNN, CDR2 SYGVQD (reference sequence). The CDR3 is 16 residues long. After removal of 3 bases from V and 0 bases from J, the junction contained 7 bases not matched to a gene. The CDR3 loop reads CASSDPQGELNTEAFF. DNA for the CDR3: TGCGCCAGCAGTGATCCGCAGGGGGAACTGAACACTGAAGCTTTCTTT.

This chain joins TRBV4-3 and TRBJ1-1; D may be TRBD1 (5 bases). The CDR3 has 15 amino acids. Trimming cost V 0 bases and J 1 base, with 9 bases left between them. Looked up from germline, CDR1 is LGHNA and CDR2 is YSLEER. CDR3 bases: TGCGCCAGCAGCCAAGAGGGGCCAGCGAACACTGAAGCTTTCTTT. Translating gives CASSQEGPANTEAFF.

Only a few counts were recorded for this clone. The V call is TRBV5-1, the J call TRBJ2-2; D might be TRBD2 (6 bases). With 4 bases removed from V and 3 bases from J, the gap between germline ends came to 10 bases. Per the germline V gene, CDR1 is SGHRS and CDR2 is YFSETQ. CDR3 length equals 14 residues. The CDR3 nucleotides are TGCGCCAGCAGCGCGGGACTTGACACCGGGGAGCTGTTTTTT. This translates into CASSAGLDTGELFF.

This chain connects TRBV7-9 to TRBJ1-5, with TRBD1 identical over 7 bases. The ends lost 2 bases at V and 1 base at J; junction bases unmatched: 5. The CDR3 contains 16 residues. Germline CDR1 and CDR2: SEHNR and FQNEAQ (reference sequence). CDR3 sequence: CASSLSGGGSNQPQHF. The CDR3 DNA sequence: TGTGCCAGCAGCTTATCAGGGGGAGGAAGCAATCAGCCCCAGCATTTT.

The CDR3 loop reads CASSWRTGANEQYV. Written as DNA, the CDR3 is TGTGCCAGCAGCTGGAGGACAGGGGCGAACGAGCAGTACGTC. The rearrangement links TRBV7-9 to TRBJ2-7, with 9 bases that match TRBD1. This CDR3 spans 14 amino acids. Trimming at V came to 4 bases and at J to 5 bases, leaving 6 bases not matched to a gene. Germline V lookup: CDR1 SEHNR, CDR2 FQNEAQ (reference sequence).

CDR3 nucleotides: TGTGCCATCAGTTACACTGAAGGGGGGGCAACCTACGAGCAGTACTTC. Amino acid sequence: CAISYTEGGATYEQYF. This chain connects TRBV10-3 to TRBJ2-7; a possible D gene is TRBD2 (7 bases). V lost 5 bases, J lost 2 bases, and 19 bases lay in between. The CDR3 has 16 amino acids. Germline assignment: CDR1 ENHRY and CDR2 SYGVKD.

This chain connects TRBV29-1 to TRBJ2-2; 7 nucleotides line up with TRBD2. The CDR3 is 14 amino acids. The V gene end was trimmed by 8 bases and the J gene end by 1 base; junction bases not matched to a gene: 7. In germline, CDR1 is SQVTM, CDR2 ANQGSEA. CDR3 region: CSFRLAVNTGELFF. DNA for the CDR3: TGCAGCTTCAGACTAGCTGTGAACACCGGGGAGCTGTTTTTT.

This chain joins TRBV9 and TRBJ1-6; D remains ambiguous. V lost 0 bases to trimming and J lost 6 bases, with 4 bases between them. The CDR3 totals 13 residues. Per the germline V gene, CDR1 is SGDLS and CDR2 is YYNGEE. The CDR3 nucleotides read TGTGCCAGCAGCGTAGCGAGTAATTCACCCCTCCACTTT. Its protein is CASSVASNSPLHF.

Here the CDR3 reads CASSRNYNEQFF. The DNA of the CDR3 is TGTGCCAGCAGCCGAAACTACAATGAGCAGTTCTTC. The chain has TRBV3-1 (or the pseudogene TRBV3-2) and TRBJ2-1; no clear D. V was clipped by 4 bases and J by 3 bases, with 4 bases between them. CDR1 and CDR2 (germline): LGHDT, YNNKEL (reference sequence). The CDR3 totals 12 residues.

The CDR3 nucleotides read TGTGCCAGCATGCCCGGGACTAGCGGGGACAATGAGCAGTTCTTC. Amino acid sequence: CASMPGTSGDNEQFF. The chain couples TRBV5-4 to TRBJ2-1; 13 positions match TRBD2. The CDR3 has 15 residues. V shed 6 bases, J shed 5 bases, and the junction held 5 bases outside the gene matches. CDR1 is SGHNT, CDR2 YYREEE, per germline (reference sequence).

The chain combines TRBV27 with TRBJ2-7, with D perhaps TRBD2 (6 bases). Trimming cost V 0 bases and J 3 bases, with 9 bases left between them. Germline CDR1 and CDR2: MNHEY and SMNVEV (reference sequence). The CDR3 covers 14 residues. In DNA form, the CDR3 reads TGTGCCAGCAGTTTATCCTGGGGAGGCTACGAGCAGTACTTC. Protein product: CASSLSWGGYEQYF.

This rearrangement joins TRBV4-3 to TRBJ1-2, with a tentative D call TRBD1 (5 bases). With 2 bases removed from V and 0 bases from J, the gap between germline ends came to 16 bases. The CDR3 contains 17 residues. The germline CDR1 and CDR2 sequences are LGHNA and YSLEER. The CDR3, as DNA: TGCGCCAGCAGCCAATCCACAGGCATTCTTGCTAACTATGGCTACACCTTC. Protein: CASSQSTGILANYGYTF.

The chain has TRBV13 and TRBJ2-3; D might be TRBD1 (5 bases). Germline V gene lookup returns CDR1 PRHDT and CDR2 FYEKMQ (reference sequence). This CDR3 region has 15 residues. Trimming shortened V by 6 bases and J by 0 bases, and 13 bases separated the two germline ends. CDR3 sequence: CASSYADTSTDTQYF. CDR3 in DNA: TGTGCCAGCAGTTACGCGGACACAAGCACAGATACGCAGTATTTT.

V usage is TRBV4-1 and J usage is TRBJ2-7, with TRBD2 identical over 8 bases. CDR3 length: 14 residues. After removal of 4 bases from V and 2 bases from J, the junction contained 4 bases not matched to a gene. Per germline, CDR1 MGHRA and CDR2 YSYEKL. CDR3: CASSPRGGAYEQYF. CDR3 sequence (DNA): TGCGCCAGCAGCCCTCGGGGGGGTGCCTACGAGCAGTACTTC.

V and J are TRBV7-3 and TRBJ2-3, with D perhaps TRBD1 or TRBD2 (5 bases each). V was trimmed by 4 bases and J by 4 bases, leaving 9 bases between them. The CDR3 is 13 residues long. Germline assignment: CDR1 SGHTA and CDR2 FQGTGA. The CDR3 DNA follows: TGTGCCAGCAGCTGGGACGGCCCAGATACGCAGTATTTT. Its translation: CASSWDGPDTQYF.

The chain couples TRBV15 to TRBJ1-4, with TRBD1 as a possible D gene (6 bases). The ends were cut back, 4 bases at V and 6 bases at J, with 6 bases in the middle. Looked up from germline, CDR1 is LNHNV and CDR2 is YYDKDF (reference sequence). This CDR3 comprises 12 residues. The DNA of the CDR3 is TGTGCCACCAGCAAGGGGGATGAAAAACTGTTTTTT. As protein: CATSKGDEKLFF.

The CDR3 coding sequence is TGTGCCAGCAGCGCAGAACAGGGCGGAAGTAATTCACCCCTCCACTTT. This codes for CASSAEQGGSNSPLHF. This chain joins TRBV7-6 and TRBJ1-6; maybe TRBD1 (6 bases). CDR3 length: 16 amino acids. Germline V gene data show CDR1 as SGHVS and CDR2 as FNYEAQ. The V end was cut by 5 bases, the J end by 6 bases, with 17 bases between. Filled out from reference TRBV7-6 and TRBJ1-6, the complete variable domain reads GAGVSQSPRYKVTKRGQDVALRCDPISGHVSLYWYRQALGQGPEFLTYFNYEAQQDKSGLPNDRFSAERPEGSISTLTIQRTEQRDSAMYRCASSAEQGGSNSPLHFGNGTRLTVT.

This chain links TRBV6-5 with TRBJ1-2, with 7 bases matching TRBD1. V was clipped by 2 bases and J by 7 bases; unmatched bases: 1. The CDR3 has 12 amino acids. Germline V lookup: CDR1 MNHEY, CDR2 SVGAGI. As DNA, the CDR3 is TGTGCCAGCAGTTACGGGACAGCTGGCTACACCTTC. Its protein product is CASSYGTAGYTF.

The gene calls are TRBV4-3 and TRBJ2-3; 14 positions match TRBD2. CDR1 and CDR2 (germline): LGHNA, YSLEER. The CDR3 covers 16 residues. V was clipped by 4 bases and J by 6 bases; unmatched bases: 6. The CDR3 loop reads CASSRRLAGGLDTQYF. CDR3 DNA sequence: TGCGCCAGCAGCCGCCGACTAGCGGGGGGGCTGGATACGCAGTATTTT.

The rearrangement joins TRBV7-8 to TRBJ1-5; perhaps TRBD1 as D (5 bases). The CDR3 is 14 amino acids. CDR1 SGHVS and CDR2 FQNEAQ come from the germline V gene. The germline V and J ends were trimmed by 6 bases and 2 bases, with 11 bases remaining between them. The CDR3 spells CASSPRGGNQPQHF. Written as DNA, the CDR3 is TGTGCCAGCAGTCCCCGAGGGGGCAATCAGCCCCAGCATTTT.

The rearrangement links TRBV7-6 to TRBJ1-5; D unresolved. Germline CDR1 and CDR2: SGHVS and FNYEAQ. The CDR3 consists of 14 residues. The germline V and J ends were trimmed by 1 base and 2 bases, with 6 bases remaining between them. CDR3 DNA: TGTGCCAGCAGCTTAGATTCTGGCAATCAGCCCCAGCATTTT. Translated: CASSLDSGNQPQHF.

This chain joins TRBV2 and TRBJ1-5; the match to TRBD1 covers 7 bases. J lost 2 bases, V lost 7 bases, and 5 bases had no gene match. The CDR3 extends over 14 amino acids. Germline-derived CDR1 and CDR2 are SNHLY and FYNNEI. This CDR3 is CASTLGQGNQPQHF. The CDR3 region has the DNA TGTGCCAGCACCCTCGGACAGGGCAATCAGCCCCAGCATTTT.